These 17 T cell receptor beta chains share one sample of origin, sequenced in a study of T cell changes during pregnancy in multiple sclerosis. Profiled with immunoSEQ multiplex PCR; TCRdb holds only in-frame clones, not every one. The sample has tens of thousands of clones; 80% to 95% are singletons. Sequenced: peripheral blood. The receptors originated from a female donor with multiple sclerosis, enrolled in a pregnancy study.

The chain uses TRBV6-1 and TRBJ2-3; D is perhaps TRBD1 or TRBD2 (5 bases each). The V and J ends lost 3 bases and 8 bases respectively, with 15 bases between them. The CDR3 covers 14 residues. The V gene's germline CDR1 is MNHNS and CDR2 SASEGT. The CDR3, as DNA: TGTGCCAGCAGTGACCAGCACCTTGGGGGTACGCAGTATTTT. This translates into CASSDQHLGGTQYF.

The chain employs TRBV2 and TRBJ1-1; 11 positions match TRBD1. CDR3 length: 16 amino acids. Unmatched junction bases numbered 6, after V lost 3 bases and J lost 3 bases. From germline, CDR1 is SNHLY and CDR2 FYNNEI. In nucleotides, the CDR3 is TGTGCCAGCAGTGATCGGACAGGGGGCGGCCACACTGAAGCTTTCTTT. Protein: CASSDRTGGGHTEAFF.

This clone was seen a few times. V usage is TRBV25-1 and J usage is TRBJ2-5; 11 nucleotides match TRBD2. Germline V gene data show CDR1 as MGHDK and CDR2 as SYGVNS. Trimming removed 6 bases from V and 5 bases from J; junction bases left unmatched: 11. The CDR3 covers 16 residues. Written as DNA, the CDR3 is TGTGCCAGCAGCCAGACTAGCGGGAAGATGGAGGAGACCCAGTACTTC. This codes for CASSQTSGKMEETQYF.

The gene calls are TRBV27 and TRBJ2-3; the match to TRBD2 covers 13 bases. The CDR3 sequence is 15 residues long. The V and J ends lost 6 bases and 4 bases, in that order; junction bases with no gene match: 4. CDR1 MNHEY and CDR2 SMNVEV come from the germline V gene (reference sequence). The CDR3 DNA reads TGTGCCAGCAGACTAGCGGGAGGGCCCGCAGATACGCAGTATTTT. This encodes CASRLAGGPADTQYF.

The CDR3 sequence is CASTPTGDPEGYTF. The CDR3 DNA reads TGTGCCAGCACCCCAACAGGGGATCCCGAGGGCTACACCTTC. The rearrangement joins TRBV6-5 to TRBJ1-2, with 7 nucleotides matching TRBD1. The length of the CDR3 is 14 residues. The V and J ends lost 7 bases and 8 bases, in that order; junction bases with no gene match: 13. Germline-derived CDR1 and CDR2 are MNHEY and SVGAGI.

This chain's CDR3 is CATGSGNQPQHF. The CDR3 DNA sequence: TGTGCCACCGGGTCGGGCAATCAGCCCCAGCATTTT. This sequence joins TRBV19 and TRBJ1-5; D ambiguous. CDR1 and CDR2 from the germline V gene are LNHDA and SQIVND (reference sequence). V shed 10 bases and J shed 2 bases, with 9 bases lying between them. The CDR3 totals 12 residues.

This clone has a single count. The chain employs TRBV5-6 and TRBJ1-1; no reliable D call. CDR1 is SGHDT and CDR2 is YYEEEE in the germline V gene. The CDR3 is 12 residues long. V was trimmed by 1 base and J by 8 bases, leaving 9 bases between them. CDR3: CASSLLNAEAFF. The CDR3 coding sequence is TGTGCCAGCAGCTTGCTGAATGCGGAAGCTTTCTTT.

The genes are TRBV7-2 and TRBJ2-3, with D possibly being TRBD1 (5 bases). The CDR3 is 15 residues long. Trimming left V 1 base short and J 6 bases short, with 14 bases between. Germline CDR1 reads SGHTA; CDR2 reads FQGNSA. The CDR3 reads CASSLDVGVPDTQYF. CDR3 bases: TGTGCCAGCAGCTTAGACGTAGGGGTCCCTGATACGCAGTATTTT.

The chain couples TRBV5-1 to TRBJ1-5, with D maybe TRBD1 (5 bases). The germline V and J ends were trimmed by 5 bases and 4 bases, with 13 bases remaining between them. The CDR3 is 14 residues long. Per the germline V gene, CDR1 is SGHRS and CDR2 is YFSETQ. The CDR3 region has the DNA TGCGCCAGCAGAGCCGACAGACCAAATCAGCCCCAGCATTTT. Translating it yields CASRADRPNQPQHF. Combining the CDR3 with reference TRBV5-1 and TRBJ1-5 gives the whole variable domain KAGVTQTPRYLIKTRGQQVTLSCSPISGHRSVSWYQQTPGQGLQFLFEYFSETQRNKGNFPGRFSGRQFSNSRSEMNVSTLELGDSALYLCASRADRPNQPQHFGDGTRLSIL.

The chain has TRBV28 and TRBJ1-1; the D gene is possibly TRBD1 (6 bases). Between the trimmed V and J ends, which lost 5 bases and 7 bases, there was a span of 17 bases. CDR1 is MDHEN and CDR2 is SYDVKM in the germline V gene. The CDR3 totals 14 residues. As DNA, the CDR3 is TGTGCCAGCAGTGGGAGGGGGGGTCGCGGTGAAGCTTTCTTT. Protein sequence: CASSGRGGRGEAFF.

The rearrangement joins TRBV5-1 to TRBJ1-2; D might be TRBD1 (5 bases). CDR1 is SGHRS and CDR2 is YFSETQ in the germline V gene. The CDR3 has 15 amino acids. V lost 4 bases and J lost 1, with 14 bases in between. The CDR3 DNA is TGCGCCAGCAGCCCGGGGGGAGCTAATAACTATGGCTACACCTTC. It translates to CASSPGGANNYGYTF.

The chain combines TRBV11-2 with TRBJ2-7; 8 bases fit TRBD2. The V gene's germline CDR1 is SGHAT and CDR2 FQNNGV. This CDR3 is built from 18 residues. The ends lost 2 bases at V and 0 bases at J; junction bases unmatched: 12. CDR3 sequence (DNA): TGTGCCAGCAGCTTACGGGGGGGGCCCCAGAACCCCTCCTACGAGCAGTACTTC. Amino acids: CASSLRGGPQNPSYEQYF.

The CDR3 loop reads CASMGASALTDTQYF. In nucleotides, the CDR3 is TGTGCCAGCATGGGCGCTAGCGCACTCACAGATACGCAGTATTTT. The rearrangement links TRBV28 to TRBJ2-3, with D possibly being TRBD2 (6 bases). Germline loops: CDR1 MDHEN, CDR2 SYDVKM. The CDR3 sequence is 15 residues long. Trimming removed 7 bases at V and 2 bases at J, with 16 bases between.

The gene calls are TRBV7-6 and TRBJ1-1, with D uncertain. CDR3 length: 14 residues. Trimming removed 0 bases at V and 0 bases at J, with 5 bases between. From germline, CDR1 is SGHVS and CDR2 FNYEAQ. This chain's CDR3 is CASSLAPLNTEAFF. CDR3 nucleotides: TGTGCCAGCAGCTTAGCCCCTTTGAACACTGAAGCTTTCTTT.

The genes are TRBV9 and TRBJ2-1; 9 positions agree with TRBD2. Germline CDR1 is SGDLS and CDR2 is YYNGEE. The CDR3 consists of 15 residues. V lost 3 bases and J lost 6; bases outside the gene matches: 7. The CDR3 coding sequence is TGTGCCAGCAGCGGCTTAGCGGGAGACTTCAATGAGCAGTTCTTC. This codes for CASSGLAGDFNEQFF.

In its sample, this clone was seen once. The V and J genes are TRBV5-4 and TRBJ2-2; possibly TRBD2 for D (5 bases). The CDR3 runs 13 residues. Germline V gene lookup returns CDR1 SGHNT and CDR2 YYREEE (reference sequence). V shed 1 base and J shed 6 bases, with 7 bases lying between them. In nucleotides, the CDR3 is TGTGCCAGCAGCTTGCTAGCAGCCGGGGAGCTGTTTTTT. Amino acid sequence: CASSLLAAGELFF.

The chain couples TRBV30 to TRBJ2-7; D gene ambiguous. CDR3 length: 15 amino acids. Looked up from germline, CDR1 is GTSNPN and CDR2 is SVGIG (reference sequence). Trimming cost V 1 base and J 3 bases, with 16 bases left between them. The CDR3 region has the DNA TGTGCCTGGAGTGATTCTCATGCGGAGTACTACGAGCAGTACTTC. Translating it yields CAWSDSHAEYYEQYF.